These 28 T cell receptor beta chains came from one sample sequenced in a study of shared clonotypes between healthy human individuals. Data came from immunoSEQ multiplex PCR; TCRdb stores just in-frame clones and leaves some out. This table has 330,000 or so clones, roughly 70% appearing once. Sequencing used memory CD4+ T cells sorted from blood. Subset defined: CD45RA-negative fraction. These receptors were obtained from a man between 25 and 39 years old in good health.

Here the CDR3 reads CASSIGAEPTYEQYF. The CDR3 DNA reads as TGTGCCAGTAGTATTGGGGCAGAGCCCACCTACGAGCAGTACTTC. The rearrangement links TRBV19 to TRBJ2-7; D is possibly TRBD1 (5 bases). The CDR3 is made up of 15 amino acids. Per germline, CDR1 LNHDA and CDR2 SQIVND (reference sequence). Trimming removed 3 bases from V and 2 bases from J, with 14 bases in between.

The V and J genes are TRBV2 and TRBJ1-1; 7 bases fit TRBD1. CDR3 length: 14 amino acids. The ends lost 6 bases at V and 2 bases at J; junction bases unmatched: 6. Per germline, CDR1 SNHLY and CDR2 FYNNEI. The CDR3 spells CASRGDRANTEAFF. In nucleotides, the CDR3 is TGTGCCAGCAGGGGAGACAGGGCAAACACTGAAGCTTTCTTT.

This clone was picked up one time. The rearrangement uses TRBV2 and TRBJ1-1; a weak D match, TRBD1 (6 bases). V lost 8 bases and J 8 bases, leaving 18 bases between the germline ends. Germline assignment: CDR1 SNHLY and CDR2 FYNNEI. The CDR3 loop spans 13 amino acids. Written as DNA, the CDR3 is TGTGCCAGCTGTAACAGGGCTAATACCGAAGCTTTCTTT. The encoded protein is CASCNRANTEAFF.

This clone was detected only a few times. The V gene is TRBV18, the J gene TRBJ2-7, with 7 positions matching TRBD1. The CDR3 contains 12 residues. J gave up 3 bases and V 8 bases, and 4 bases lay outside the gene matches. CDR1 KGHSH and CDR2 LQKENI come from the germline V gene. The CDR3 protein is CASADRSYEQYF. The DNA for the CDR3 is TGTGCCAGCGCGGACAGGAGCTACGAGCAGTACTTC.

The chain employs TRBV2 and TRBJ1-4; D unclear. CDR3 length equals 12 residues. The germline V gene encodes CDR1 SNHLY and CDR2 FYNNEI. Between the trimmed V and J ends, which lost 7 bases and 3 bases, there was a span of 6 bases. The CDR3 DNA reads as TGTGCCAGCATGAGGGCTAATGAAAAACTGTTTTTT. It yields the protein CASMRANEKLFF.

The chain couples TRBV11-3 to TRBJ2-3, with 11 bases aligning to TRBD1. This CDR3 region has 15 residues. Germline CDR1 and CDR2: SGHNT and YENEEA. V lost 3 bases and J lost 4; bases outside the gene matches: 3. CDR3 region: CASSLGQGDADTQYF. Written as DNA, the CDR3 is TGTGCCAGCAGCTTGGGACAGGGGGACGCAGATACGCAGTATTTT.

This chain connects TRBV7-6 to TRBJ2-1; D not resolved. Germline assignment: CDR1 SGHVS and CDR2 FNYEAQ. V gave up 5 bases and J gave up 0 bases, with 14 bases separating them. CDR3 length: 16 amino acids. This CDR3 is CASSLLRGASYNEQFF. DNA for the CDR3: TGTGCCAGCAGCCTCCTGCGCGGAGCCTCCTACAATGAGCAGTTCTTC.

This chain links TRBV7-2 with TRBJ2-3, with 8 bases aligning to TRBD2. Germline values: CDR1 SGHTA, CDR2 FQGNSA. The ends lost 5 bases at V and 3 bases at J; junction bases unmatched: 7. The CDR3 consists of 15 residues. The CDR3 sequence is CASSPGTSRTDTQYF. CDR3 nucleotide sequence: TGTGCCAGCAGCCCCGGGACTAGTAGGACAGATACGCAGTATTTT.

The chain has TRBV13 and TRBJ1-2; possible D gene TRBD1, 6 bases. CDR3 length: 14 residues. From germline, CDR1 is PRHDT and CDR2 FYEKMQ (reference sequence). The V and J ends lost 6 bases and 5 bases respectively, with 16 bases between them. In DNA form, the CDR3 reads TGTGCCAGCAGTTCCGGGGGCTCTCCGTATGGCTACACCTTC. It is translated as CASSSGGSPYGYTF.

CDR3 sequence reads: CASRTQGGATYEQYF. The DNA for the CDR3 is TGTGCCAGCAGGACTCAGGGCGGAGCCACCTACGAGCAGTACTTC. The chain joins TRBV28 to TRBJ2-7; a possible D gene is TRBD1 (5 bases). Germline V gene sequence: CDR1 MDHEN, CDR2 SYDVKM. The CDR3 runs 15 residues. Trimming pared 6 bases from V and 2 bases from J, leaving 17 bases between. Combining the CDR3 with reference TRBV28 and TRBJ2-7 gives the whole variable domain DVKVTQSSRYLVKRTGEKVFLECVQDMDHENMFWYRQDPGLGLRLIYFSYDVKMKEKGDIPEGYSVSREKKERFSLILESASTNQTSMYLCASRTQGGATYEQYFGPGTRLTVT.

J is TRBJ1-1 and V is TRBV7-2; D perhaps matches TRBD1 (5 bases). This CDR3 comprises 14 residues. The ends were cut back, 1 base at V and 7 bases at J, with 13 bases in the middle. CDR1 and CDR2 from the germline V gene are SGHTA and FQGNSA. In DNA, the CDR3 is TGTGCCAGCAGCTTAGTGGTTTTGGGGGGTGAAGCTTTCTTT. The encoded protein is CASSLVVLGGEAFF. Full variable domain (remainder filled in from reference TRBV7-2 and TRBJ1-1): GAGVSQSPSNKVTEKGKDVELRCDPISGHTALYWYRQSLGQGLEFLIYFQGNSAPDKSGLPSDRFSAERTGGSVSTLTIQRTQQEDSAVYLCASSLVVLGGEAFFGQGTRLTVV.

The CDR3 spells CASTRPFPDTGELFF. CDR3 bases: TGTGCCAGCACCCGACCCTTCCCTGACACCGGGGAGCTGTTTTTT. V and J are TRBV7-8 and TRBJ2-2; D gene ambiguous. The CDR3 consists of 15 residues. V was clipped by 7 bases and J by 3 bases, with 15 bases between them. CDR1 and CDR2 from the germline V gene are SGHVS and FQNEAQ. Full variable domain (outside the CDR3, taken from reference TRBV7-8 and TRBJ2-2): GAGVSQSPRYKVAKRGQDVALRCDPISGHVSLFWYQQALGQGPEFLTYFQNEAQLDKSGLPSDRFFAERPEGSVSTLKIQRTQQEDSAVYLCASTRPFPDTGELFFGEGSRLTVL.

The chain combines TRBV2 with TRBJ2-1; 7 bases agree with TRBD2. After removal of 4 bases from V and 3 bases from J, the junction contained 6 bases not matched to a gene. The CDR3 has 15 residues. Germline CDR1 is SNHLY and CDR2 is FYNNEI. The CDR3 nucleotides are TGTGCCAGCAGTGGTGTGGGAGGGGTCTACAATGAGCAGTTCTTC. This sequence encodes CASSGVGGVYNEQFF. Looking up the rest from reference TRBV2 and TRBJ2-1 gives the full variable domain: EPEVTQTPSHQVTQMGQEVILRCVPISNHLYFYWYRQILGQKVEFLVSFYNNEISEKSEIFDDQFSVERPDGSNFTLKIRSTKLEDSAMYFCASSGVGGVYNEQFFGPGTRLTVL.

The chain recombines TRBV19 with TRBJ1-5, with 8 bases aligning to TRBD1. The junction had 4 bases not matched to a gene; V was cut back by 5 bases and J by 4 bases. Germline V gene lookup returns CDR1 LNHDA and CDR2 SQIVND (reference sequence). This CDR3 comprises 14 residues. In DNA form, the CDR3 reads TGTGCCAGTAGTCCCCAGGGGGCAAATCAGCCCCAGCATTTT. Its protein is CASSPQGANQPQHF.

V and J are TRBV6-6 and TRBJ2-1, with 7 bases identical to TRBD1. The germline V gene encodes CDR1 MNHNY and CDR2 SVGAGI (reference sequence). This CDR3 contains 16 residues. The ends lost 7 bases at V and 3 bases at J; junction bases unmatched: 12. The CDR3 loop is CASTREGQRIYNEQFF. For the CDR3, the DNA is TGTGCCAGCACCCGAGAGGGACAGAGGATCTACAATGAGCAGTTCTTC.

The chain employs TRBV19 and TRBJ1-5; 7 nucleotides match TRBD1. Trimming at V came to 6 bases and at J to 0 bases, leaving 8 bases not matched to a gene. The CDR3 totals 16 residues. CDR1 and CDR2 from the germline V gene are LNHDA and SQIVND (reference sequence). DNA of the CDR3: TGTGCCAGTAGGACGACAGGGACGCGTAGCAATCAGCCCCAGCATTTT. It translates to CASRTTGTRSNQPQHF.

The DNA for the CDR3 is TGTGCCAGCAGCGCCTTGACGAGCTCGGCTAATCCTGAAGCTTTCTTT. Residues: CASSALTSSANPEAFF. The V call is TRBV7-9, the J call TRBJ1-1; D is unresolved. The V end was cut by 5 bases, the J end by 6 bases, with 22 bases between. Germline V gene lookup returns CDR1 SEHNR and CDR2 FQNEAQ (reference sequence). The CDR3 is 16 amino acids.

This clone was observed a single time. This chain connects TRBV6-5 to TRBJ1-4, with 7 bases lining up with TRBD1. The CDR3 has 13 amino acids. Germline V lookup: CDR1 MNHEY, CDR2 SVGAGI. V shed 7 bases, J shed 7 bases, and the junction held 6 bases outside the gene matches. The CDR3 bases are TGTGCCAGCATTGCGGCAGGGGGTGAAAAACTGTTTTTT. This sequence encodes CASIAAGGEKLFF.

This clone was detected only a few times. The genes are TRBV5-1 and TRBJ2-3; TRBD2 agrees at 12 bases. CDR3 size: 22 residues. In germline, CDR1 is SGHRS, CDR2 YFSETQ. The trim removed 2 bases at V and 0 bases at J, leaving 19 bases unmatched. In DNA, the CDR3 is TGCGCCAGCAGCTTCTCCCCTCCCATCGGGACTAGCGGGCATACTAGCACAGATACGCAGTATTTT. Encoded protein: CASSFSPPIGTSGHTSTDTQYF.

The V gene is TRBV27, the J gene TRBJ2-5; D may match TRBD1 or TRBD2 (6 bases each). This CDR3 comprises 14 residues. Per germline, CDR1 MNHEY and CDR2 SMNVEV (reference sequence). V dropped 5 bases and J dropped 5 bases, with 15 bases sitting between them. The CDR3 DNA is TGTGCCAGCAGTCGGACGATAGGGGGGGAGACCCAGTACTTC. Amino acid sequence: CASSRTIGGETQYF.

The chain recombines TRBV27 with TRBJ2-3, with a tentative D call TRBD1 (6 bases). V was shortened by 1 base and J by 0 bases, with 14 bases between the two germline ends. The CDR3 sequence is 17 residues long. Germline assignment: CDR1 MNHEY and CDR2 SMNVEV (reference sequence). The CDR3 loop is CASSLYGRGSSTDTQYF. In nucleotides, the CDR3 is TGTGCCAGCAGTTTATACGGCAGGGGCTCTAGCACAGATACGCAGTATTTT.

The CDR3 here is CASSPTFQGPNNEQFF. In DNA form, the CDR3 reads TGCGCCAGCAGCCCAACATTCCAAGGGCCAAACAATGAGCAGTTCTTC. V usage is TRBV5-1 and J usage is TRBJ2-1; no clear D gene. Germline V gene lookup returns CDR1 SGHRS and CDR2 YFSETQ. The CDR3 loop spans 16 amino acids. Trimming removed 4 bases from V and 5 bases from J, with 19 bases in between.

V is TRBV5-4 and J is TRBJ2-5; D unclear. Trimming took off 4 bases at V and 4 bases at J, with 8 bases between the two ends. Germline V lookup: CDR1 SGHNT, CDR2 YYREEE (reference sequence). This CDR3 is built from 12 residues. The DNA for the CDR3 is TGTGCCAGCAGCGGCCATCGAGAGACCCAGTACTTC. Amino acid sequence: CASSGHRETQYF.

This clone was found once. This chain joins TRBV6-4 and TRBJ1-5; 11 bases agree with TRBD1. The CDR3 covers 15 residues. Germline V lookup: CDR1 MRHNA, CDR2 SNTAGT. V lost 5 bases, J lost 4 bases, and 4 bases stayed unmatched. The CDR3 bases are TGTGCCAGCAGTCCAGGGACAGGGGGGAATCAGCCCCAGCATTTT. Protein: CASSPGTGGNQPQHF.

The chain joins TRBV6-6 to TRBJ1-1; TRBD1 aligns across 7 bases. The CDR3 covers 16 residues. J was trimmed by 0 bases and V by 6 bases; bases with no gene match: 10. Germline V gives CDR1 MNHNY, CDR2 SVGAGI (reference sequence). CDR3 bases: TGTGCCAGCAGACACCGGAGGACAGGAATGAACACTGAAGCTTTCTTT. It yields the protein CASRHRRTGMNTEAFF.

The chain is built from TRBV14 and TRBJ1-2; maybe TRBD1 (5 bases). This CDR3 has 17 amino acids. The germline V and J ends were trimmed by 2 bases and 0 bases, with 16 bases remaining between them. The germline gives CDR1 SGHDN, CDR2 FVKESK. CDR3 region: CASSQMSGSGANYGYTF. For the CDR3, the DNA is TGTGCCAGCAGCCAAATGTCTGGTTCGGGGGCTAACTATGGCTACACCTTC.

The rearrangement links TRBV9 to TRBJ1-1; TRBD1 is a possible D gene (6 bases). CDR1 and CDR2 (germline): SGDLS, YYNGEE. This CDR3 is built from 14 residues. V lost 4 bases, J lost 1 base, and 11 bases lay in between. CDR3 bases: TGTGCCAGCAGCTCCTCGACAGGGAACACTGAAGCTTTCTTT. It codes for CASSSSTGNTEAFF.

The sample holds a few counts of this clone. V and J are TRBV4-1 and TRBJ2-7; D might be TRBD1 (6 bases). The ends were cut back, 0 bases at V and 3 bases at J, with 15 bases in the middle. The CDR3 runs to 16 residues. Germline CDR1 and CDR2: MGHRA and YSYEKL. CDR3 loop: CASSQDPGARVYEQYF. CDR3 nucleotide sequence: TGCGCCAGCAGCCAAGATCCAGGGGCGCGAGTCTACGAGCAGTACTTC.